Below, 17 T cell receptor beta chains from the same sample are listed, as sequenced in a study of low-dose radiotherapy and immunotherapy resistance in tumors. Alpha- and beta-chain coverage of first-strand cDNA came from TRAV- and TRBV-specific primers. TCRs were amplified for approximately 21 PCR cycles with a constant-region primer and V-primer adapter. TCRdb ran MiXCR on the reads and lists one entry per CDR3 protein. The top ten clones hold roughly 8.9% of a sample with 8,300 or so distinct CDR3 sequences, about 61% of them seen once. The source is a human donor with advanced metastatic prostate, ovarian, gallbladder or colorectal cancer (not recorded which). This table probably holds off-target reads from a library built for another chain.

The DNA of the CDR3 is TGTGCCAGCTCACCGGGAAACAATCAGCCCCAGCATTTT. This sequence encodes CASSPGNNQPQHF. The rearrangement links TRBV18 to TRBJ1-5; unclear D gene. Germline V gene data show CDR1 as KGHSH and CDR2 as LQKENI. This CDR3 is built from 13 residues. V dropped 3 bases and J dropped 3 bases, with 6 bases sitting between them.

This chain connects TRBV12-3 or TRBV12-4 to TRBJ1-2; D is unresolved. The CDR3 contains 13 residues. The V end lost 2 bases, the J end lost 3 bases, and 7 bases lay between the germline ends. Here the CDR3 DNA reads TGTGCCAGCAGTTTACGGGGAGACTATGGCTACACCTTC. Its translation: CASSLRGDYGYTF.

The chain is built from TRBV11-2 and TRBJ2-3, with TRBD2 matching over 8 bases. J lost 6 bases, V lost 1 base, and 3 bases had no gene match. Germline V lookup: CDR1 SGHAT, CDR2 FQNNGV. CDR3 length equals 14 residues. CDR3 nucleotides: TGTGCCAGCAGCTTAGGGACTAGCTACGATACGCAGTATTTT. Protein sequence: CASSLGTSYDTQYF.

The genes are TRBV5-1 and TRBJ2-1; 8 bases agree with TRBD1. Germline lookup yields CDR1 SGHRS and CDR2 YFSETQ. CDR3 length: 13 residues. Germline trimming cut 4 bases from V and 10 bases from J; bases unmatched to any gene: 7. CDR3 sequence reads: CASSPLTGAEQFF. The CDR3 nucleotides read TGCGCCAGCAGCCCCCTGACAGGGGCCGAGCAGTTCTTC. The full variable domain, rest sourced from reference TRBV5-1 and TRBJ2-1, is KAGVTQTPRYLIKTRGQQVTLSCSPISGHRSVSWYQQTPGQGLQFLFEYFSETQRNKGNFPGRFSGRQFSNSRSEMNVSTLELGDSALYLCASSPLTGAEQFFGPGTRLTVL.

This clonotype was recorded a few times. In nucleotides, the CDR3 is TGTGCCAGCAGTGAACACCAGGGCAATCAGCCCCAGCATTTT. This sequence encodes CASSEHQGNQPQHF. The V gene is TRBV6-2 or TRBV6-3, the J gene TRBJ1-5; D uncertain. Trimming took off 5 bases at V and 2 bases at J, with 10 bases between the two ends. The CDR3 is made up of 14 amino acids. CDR1 and CDR2 from the germline V gene are MNHEY and SVGEGT.

CDR3 sequence (DNA): TGTGCCAGCTCACCGTTTGTCGGGAACAATGAGCAGTTCTTC. Protein product: CASSPFVGNNEQFF. The chain carries TRBV18 and TRBJ2-1, with a possible D match to TRBD2 (5 bases). Trimming left V 3 bases short and J 5 bases short, with 11 bases between. There are 14 residues in the CDR3. The germline V gene has CDR1 KGHSH and CDR2 LQKENI.

The chain recombines TRBV2 with TRBJ2-7, with TRBD2 as a possible D gene (5 bases). This CDR3 has 11 amino acids. V shed 7 bases and J shed 4 bases, with 8 bases lying between them. Germline V CDR1 and CDR2: SNHLY, FYNNEI. In DNA form, the CDR3 reads TGTGCCAGCAAGAGGGAGTACGAGCAGTACTTC. It codes for CASKREYEQYF.

This clonotype was counted a few times. This rearrangement joins TRBV28 to TRBJ1-5, with D maybe TRBD1 (5 bases). The V end lost 0 bases, the J end lost 2 bases, and 8 bases lay between the germline ends. There are 15 residues in the CDR3. Germline CDR1 and CDR2: MDHEN and SYDVKM. CDR3 coding DNA: TGTGCCAGCAGTTTATGGCAGGGAGGCAATCAGCCCCAGCATTTT. It codes for CASSLWQGGNQPQHF. The variable domain in full, completed from reference TRBV28 and TRBJ1-5, reads DVKVTQSSRYLVKRTGEKVFLECVQDMDHENMFWYRQDPGLGLRLIYFSYDVKMKEKGDIPEGYSVSREKKERFSLILESASTNQTSMYLCASSLWQGGNQPQHFGDGTRLSIL.

Only a few counts were recorded for this clonotype. The chain couples TRBV28 to TRBJ1-1, with D unresolved. This CDR3 spans 14 amino acids. Germline V gene lookup returns CDR1 MDHEN and CDR2 SYDVKM. Trimming cost V 4 bases and J 1 base, with 10 bases left between them. CDR3 bases: TGTGCCAGCAGTTCAGCGCCTAGGAACACTGAAGCTTTCTTT. This translates into CASSSAPRNTEAFF.

The chain is built from TRBV11-2 and TRBJ2-7; the D is unclear. V was trimmed by 6 bases and J by 12 bases, leaving 18 bases between them. The CDR3 loop spans 12 amino acids. Looked up from germline, CDR1 is SGHAT and CDR2 is FQNNGV. The CDR3 loop is CASSTPGHRLYF. Written as DNA, the CDR3 is TGTGCCAGCAGTACACCTGGGCACCGTCTGTACTTC.

The genes are TRBV5-5 and TRBJ2-7; TRBD2 matches 7 bases. V shed 0 bases and J 4 bases; nucleotides not matched to a gene: 4. CDR1 and CDR2 from the germline V gene are SGHKS and YYEKEE (reference sequence). CDR3 size: 14 residues. The CDR3, as DNA: TGTGCCAGCAGCTTGGGCCGACTAGCATACGAGCAGTACTTC. This translates into CASSLGRLAYEQYF.

This chain links TRBV7-2 with TRBJ2-3; TRBD1 is a possible D gene (5 bases). The germline gives CDR1 SGHTA, CDR2 FQGNSA. With 2 bases removed from V and 2 bases from J, the gap between germline ends came to 11 bases. The CDR3 spans 15 residues. This CDR3 is CASSLNQGFTDTQYF. CDR3 nucleotides: TGTGCCAGCAGCTTAAACCAGGGATTCACAGATACGCAGTATTTT. Variable domain in full (rest from reference TRBV7-2 and TRBJ2-3): GAGVSQSPSNKVTEKGKDVELRCDPISGHTALYWYRQSLGQGLEFLIYFQGNSAPDKSGLPSDRFSAERTGGSVSTLTIQRTQQEDSAVYLCASSLNQGFTDTQYFGPGTRLTVL.

J is TRBJ1-1 and V is TRBV28; D gene ambiguous. V was clipped by 3 bases and J by 4 bases, with 12 bases between them. Looked up from germline, CDR1 is MDHEN and CDR2 is SYDVKM. This CDR3 has 14 amino acids. Here the CDR3 reads CASSLADGFTEAFF. DNA for the CDR3: TGTGCCAGCAGTTTGGCCGACGGGTTCACTGAAGCTTTCTTT.

This clonotype was seen once. The chain combines TRBV5-6 with TRBJ2-1; 7 bases agree with TRBD1. Germline CDR1 SGHDT, CDR2 YYEEEE. The CDR3 sequence is 20 residues long. The V segment lost 2 bases and the J segment 2 bases; nucleotides outside the gene matches: 19. CDR3 protein: CASSFYVFGLRQGPYNEQFF. The CDR3 coding sequence is TGTGCCAGCAGCTTTTATGTTTTTGGTCTCCGACAGGGTCCCTACAATGAGCAGTTCTTC. Using reference TRBV5-6 and TRBJ2-1 for the parts outside the CDR3, the full variable domain is DAGVTQSPTHLIKTRGQQVTLRCSPKSGHDTVSWYQQALGQGPQFIFQYYEEEERQRGNFPDRFSGHQFPNYSSELNVNALLLGDSALYLCASSFYVFGLRQGPYNEQFFGPGTRLTVL.

This clonotype was observed a handful of times. The gene calls are TRBV29-1 and TRBJ2-3; weak D call: TRBD1 (6 bases). The CDR3 contains 14 residues. CDR1 and CDR2 (germline): SQVTM, ANQGSEA. Trimming cost V 2 bases and J 6 bases, with 15 bases left between them. CDR3 residues: CSVENQGIEDTQYF. The CDR3 nucleotides read TGCAGCGTTGAAAACCAGGGGATTGAGGATACGCAGTATTTT.

The gene calls are TRBV9 and TRBJ2-1; D possibly corresponds to TRBD1 (6 bases). Looked up from germline, CDR1 is SGDLS and CDR2 is YYNGEE. V was shortened by 0 bases and J by 6 bases, with 10 bases between the two germline ends. The length of the CDR3 is 14 residues. The CDR3 spells CASSVALGANEQFF. The CDR3 DNA is TGTGCCAGCAGCGTAGCTTTGGGGGCCAATGAGCAGTTCTTC.

The table lists this clonotype with a few counts. CDR3 protein: CASSLEVGLAAEQYF. The CDR3 bases are TGTGCCAGCAGCTTGGAAGTAGGACTAGCGGCAGAGCAGTACTTC. The chain recombines TRBV5-4 with TRBJ2-7, with 10 bases aligning to TRBD2. There are 15 residues in the CDR3. Germline V gives CDR1 SGHNT, CDR2 YYREEE (reference sequence). With 0 bases clipped from V and 7 bases from J, the junction kept 7 bases outside the gene matches.